The T cell receptor (beta chain) under discussion was sequenced for a study of T cells expressing NK-cell markers. Study-level findings and limits: These clonotypes also led the CD3+CD56-NKG2C+ fraction in a few donors.

As for this clonotype: Its specificity is unknown.

TCR beta cDNA was generated via 5'RACE template switching incorporating UMIs. From its re-call of the 5' RACE reads, TCRdb lists each CDR3 protein once, without DNA. The specimen's table records about 260,000 distinct CDR3 sequences. The germline CDR1 and CDR2 sequences are MDHEN and SYDVKM. The CDR3 covers 13 residues. The sequenced sample was blood T cells: a sorted CD56 or NKG2C T cell subset, CD4+ or CD8+ T cells, or bulk PBMC T cells (not recorded which). The receptor was isolated from a woman aged 18-69 years in good health. The chain uses TRBV28 and TRBJ2-7; the D call of TRBD2 rests on TCRdb alone, since no DNA is present to check it. The CDR3 protein is CASRTGGSYEQYF. The full variable domain, rest sourced from reference TRBV28 and TRBJ2-7, is DVKVTQSSRYLVKRTGEKVFLECVQDMDHENMFWYRQDPGLGLRLIYFSYDVKMKEKGDIPEGYSVSREKKERFSLILESASTNQTSMYLCASRTGGSYEQYFGPGTRLTVT.